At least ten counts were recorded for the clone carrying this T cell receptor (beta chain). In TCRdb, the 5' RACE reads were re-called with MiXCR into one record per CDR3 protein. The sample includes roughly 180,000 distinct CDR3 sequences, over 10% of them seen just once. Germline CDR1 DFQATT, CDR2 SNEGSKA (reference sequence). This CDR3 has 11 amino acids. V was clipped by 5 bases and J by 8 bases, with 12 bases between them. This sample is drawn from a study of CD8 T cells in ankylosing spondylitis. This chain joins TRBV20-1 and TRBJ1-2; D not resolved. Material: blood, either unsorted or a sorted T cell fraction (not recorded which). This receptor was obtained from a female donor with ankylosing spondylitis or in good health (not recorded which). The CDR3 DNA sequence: TGCAGTGCTCCCCCGATCGGGGGCTACACCTTC. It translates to CSAPPIGGYTF.